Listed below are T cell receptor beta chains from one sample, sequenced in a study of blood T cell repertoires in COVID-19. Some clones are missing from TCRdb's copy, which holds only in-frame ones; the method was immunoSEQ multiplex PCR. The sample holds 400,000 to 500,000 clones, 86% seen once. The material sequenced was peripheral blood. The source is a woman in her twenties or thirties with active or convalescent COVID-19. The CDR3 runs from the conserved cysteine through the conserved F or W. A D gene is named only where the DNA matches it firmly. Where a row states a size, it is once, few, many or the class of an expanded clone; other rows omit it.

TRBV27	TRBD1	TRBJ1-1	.	TGTGCCAGCAGTCCCGTGAAGGGGGCTGGGACTGAAGCTTTCTTT	CASSPVKGAGTEAFF
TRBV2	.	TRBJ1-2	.	TGTGCCAGCAGTGAGGCCTGGACAGAGAATTATGGCTACACCTTC	CASSEAWTENYGYTF
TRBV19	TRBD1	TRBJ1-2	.	TGTGCCAGCCTAGACCGGGACAGATATGGCTACACCTTC	CASLDRDRYGYTF
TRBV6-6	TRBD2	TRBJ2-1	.	TGTGCCAGCAGTGGCAAGGGACTAGCGGGAGTCAATGAGCAGTTCTTC	CASSGKGLAGVNEQFF
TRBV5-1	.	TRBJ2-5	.	TGCGCCAGCAGCTTAGGAGGGAGCAGAGAGACCCAGTACTTC	CASSLGGSRETQYF
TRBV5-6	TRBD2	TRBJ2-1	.	TGTGCCAGCAGCCCAAGACTAGCGGGAATGACATTCGATGAGCAGTTCTTC	CASSPRLAGMTFDEQFF
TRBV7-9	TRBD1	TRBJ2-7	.	TGTGCCAGCAGCAATGGACAGGGGGCGCCTTACGAGCAGTACTTC	CASSNGQGAPYEQYF
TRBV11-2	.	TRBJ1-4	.	TGTGCCAGCAGCTTAGAGGGGCCACACTTTACCCGTGCAACTAATGAAAAACTGTTTTTT	CASSLEGPHFTRATNEKLFF
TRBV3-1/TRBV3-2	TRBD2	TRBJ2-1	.	TGTGCCAGCAGCCAAGGTCTTGCTAGCGGGAGGGCCGGGGAGCAGTTCTTC	CASSQGLASGRAGEQFF
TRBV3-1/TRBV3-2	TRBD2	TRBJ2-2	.	TGTGCCAGCAGCTTCGGACTAGCGGCGAACACCGGGGAGCTGTTTTTT	CASSFGLAANTGELFF
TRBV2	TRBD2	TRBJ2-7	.	TGTGCCAGCAGGGGGACTAGCTCGGCCTACGAGCAGTACTTC	CASRGTSSAYEQYF
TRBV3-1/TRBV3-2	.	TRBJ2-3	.	TGTGCCAGCAGCCATAGGTCGGGTAGCACAGATACGCAGTATTTT	CASSHRSGSTDTQYF
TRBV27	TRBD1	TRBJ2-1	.	TGTGCCAGCAGTTTCCGACAGGGAAGCTACAATGAGCAGTTCTTC	CASSFRQGSYNEQFF
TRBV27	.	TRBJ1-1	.	TGTGCCAGCAGTCCGTGGACAACGAACACTGAAGCTTTCTTT	CASSPWTTNTEAFF
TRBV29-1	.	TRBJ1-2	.	TGCAGCGTGTTGCAGGACGGGGGCTATGGCTACACCTTC	CSVLQDGGYGYTF
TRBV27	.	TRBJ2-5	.	TGTGCCAGCAGTTTGCCGGGGTGGGAGACCCAGTACTTC	CASSLPGWETQYF
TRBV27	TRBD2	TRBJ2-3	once	TGTGCCAGCAGAACCGGGACTAGCGGAACAGATACGCAGTATTTT	CASRTGTSGTDTQYF
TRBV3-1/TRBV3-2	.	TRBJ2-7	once	TGTGCCAGCAGCCAAGTCAACAGACCCTACGAGCAGTACTTC	CASSQVNRPYEQYF
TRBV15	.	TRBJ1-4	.	TGTGCCACCAGCAGAGGGGGGGGGACTAATGAAAAACTGTTTTTT	CATSRGGGTNEKLFF
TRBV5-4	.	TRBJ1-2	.	TGTGCCAGCAGCTTAGGGGGAGCAGGGCCCCCAGGCTACACCTTC	CASSLGGAGPPGYTF
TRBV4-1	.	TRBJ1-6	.	TGCGCCAGCAGCCAAGACCCAGGGGTAGTCGCCTATAATTCACCCCTCCACTTT	CASSQDPGVVAYNSPLHF
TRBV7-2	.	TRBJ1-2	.	TGTGCCAGCAGCTTAGAGGCAGGGAATAACTATGGCTACACCTTC	CASSLEAGNNYGYTF
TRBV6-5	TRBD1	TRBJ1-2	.	TGTGCCAGCAGGGGACAGGGGATAGGCTATGGCTACACCTTC	CASRGQGIGYGYTF
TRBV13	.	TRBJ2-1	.	TGTGCCAGCAGCTTAGGGGACAGCCATGAGCAGTTCTTC	CASSLGDSHEQFF
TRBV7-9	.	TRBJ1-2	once	.	CASSFGAGTDLLTF
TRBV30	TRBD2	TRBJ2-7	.	TGTGCCTGGAGTGTACGTTCCAGCGGGAGATTTTACGAGCAGTACTTC	CAWSVRSSGRFYEQYF
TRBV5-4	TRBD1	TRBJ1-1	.	TGTGCCAGCATCGAGACTCCGGACAGGGGTGAAGCTTTCTTT	CASIETPDRGEAFF
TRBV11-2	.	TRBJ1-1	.	TGTGCCAGCAGCCTGACTGAAGCTTTCTTT	CASSLTEAFF
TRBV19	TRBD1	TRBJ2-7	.	TGTGCCAGTAGTTGGACAGGGGTGGGCGAGCAGTACTTC	CASSWTGVGEQYF
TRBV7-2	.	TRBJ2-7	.	TGTGCCAGCAGCTTACCCATCTCCTACGAGCAGTACTTC	CASSLPISYEQYF
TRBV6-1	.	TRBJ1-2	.	TGTGCCAGCAGTGAGAGCCATTCCCCACTCTATGGCTACACCTTC	CASSESHSPLYGYTF
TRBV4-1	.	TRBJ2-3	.	TGCGCCAGCAGCCACCAGACAGTCCCAGATACGCAGTATTTT	CASSHQTVPDTQYF
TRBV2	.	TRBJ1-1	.	TGTGCCAGCAGTGAAAGGAAGGACAGAAAGGAGAGATCTGAAGCTTTCTTT	CASSERKDRKERSEAFF
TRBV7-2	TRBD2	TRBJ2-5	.	TGTGCCAGCAGCTTTGGGACTAGCCGAGAGACCCAGTACTTC	CASSFGTSRETQYF
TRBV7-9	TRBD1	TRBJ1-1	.	TGTGCCAGCAGCTACGAGACAGGGGCGGGGAACACTGAAGCTTTCTTT	CASSYETGAGNTEAFF